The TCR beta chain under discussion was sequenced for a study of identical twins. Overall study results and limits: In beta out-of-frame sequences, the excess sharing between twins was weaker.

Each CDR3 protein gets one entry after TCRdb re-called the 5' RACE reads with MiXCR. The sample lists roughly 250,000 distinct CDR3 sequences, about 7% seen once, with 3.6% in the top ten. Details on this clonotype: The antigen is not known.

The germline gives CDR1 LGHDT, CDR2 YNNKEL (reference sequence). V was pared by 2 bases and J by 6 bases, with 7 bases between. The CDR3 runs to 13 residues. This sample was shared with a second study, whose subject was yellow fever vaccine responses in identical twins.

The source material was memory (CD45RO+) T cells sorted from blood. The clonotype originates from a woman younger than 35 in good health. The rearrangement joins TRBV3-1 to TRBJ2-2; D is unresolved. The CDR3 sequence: CASSQSWAGELFF. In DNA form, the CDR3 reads TGTGCCAGCAGCCAATCATGGGCCGGGGAGCTGTTTTTT.